The sequence of this T cell receptor beta chain was determined in a study of CD8 T cells in Susac syndrome. Reverse transcription of about 0.5 to 1 ug RNA was carried out with random hexamers. TCRdb re-called the immunoSEQ multiplex PCR reads with MiXCR, one entry per CDR3 protein. The table records roughly 180,000 distinct CDR3 sequences, less than 95% of them present only once. This clonotype was picked up one time. Sequencing used CD4+ T cells from PBMCs. The sequence was collected from a human donor in good health.

For the CDR3, the DNA is TGTGCCAGCAGTGAATTGCGCGGGAGGACCCACACAGATACGCAGTATTTT. The encoded protein is CASSELRGRTHTDTQYF. The chain is built from TRBV2 and TRBJ2-3; 8 positions match TRBD2. J lost 2 bases, V lost 2 bases, and 9 bases had no gene match. Germline CDR1 reads SNHLY; CDR2 reads FYNNEI. This CDR3 has 17 residues.